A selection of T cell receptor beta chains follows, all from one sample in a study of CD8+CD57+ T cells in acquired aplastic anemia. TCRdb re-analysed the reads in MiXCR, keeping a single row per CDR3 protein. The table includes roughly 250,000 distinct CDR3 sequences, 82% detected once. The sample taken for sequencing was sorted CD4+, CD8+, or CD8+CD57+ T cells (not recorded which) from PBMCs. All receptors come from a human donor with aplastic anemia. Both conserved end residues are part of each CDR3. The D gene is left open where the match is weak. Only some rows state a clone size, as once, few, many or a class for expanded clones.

CDR3 DNA: TGTGCCAGCAGCAGAACTAGCCAGGGGGGGAATGAGCAGTTCTTC; CDR3 protein: CASSRTSQGGNEQFF; J gene: TRBJ2-1; D gene: -; clone size: -; V gene: TRBV5-4
CDR3 DNA: TGTGCCAGCAGCTTAGCGGGAGAGACCGATACGCCGCAGTATTTT; CDR3 protein: CASSLAGETDTPQYF; J gene: TRBJ2-3; D gene: -; clone size: -; V gene: TRBV7-8
CDR3 DNA: TGTGCCAGCAGCTTAGCGCAATTGACCTCCGGGAAGCTGTACTTC; CDR3 protein: CASSLAQLTSGKLYF; J gene: TRBJ2-5; D gene: -; clone size: -; V gene: TRBV7-9
CDR3 DNA: TGCAGCGTTGTGGCAGGGCGGAGTGCGCAGTATTTT; CDR3 protein: CSVVAGRSAQYF; J gene: TRBJ2-3; D gene: -; clone size: few; V gene: TRBV29-1
CDR3 DNA: TGTGCCAGCAGCCTTGGGACAGGCCTAAATCAGCCCCAGCATTTT; CDR3 protein: CASSLGTGLNQPQHF; J gene: TRBJ1-5; D gene: TRBD1; clone size: -; V gene: TRBV7-2
CDR3 DNA: TGTGCCAGCAGCGGGGACGTTTATGGCTACACCTTC; CDR3 protein: CASSGDVYGYTF; J gene: TRBJ1-2; D gene: -; clone size: many; V gene: TRBV12-3/TRBV12-4
CDR3 DNA: TGTGCCAGTAGTCTAACTAGGGGGATCCATGAGCAGTTCTTC; CDR3 protein: CASSLTRGIHEQFF; J gene: TRBJ2-1; D gene: -; clone size: -; V gene: TRBV19
CDR3 DNA: TGTGCCAGCAGGGTCGGGAGGGACGAGCTCCAATATTTC; CDR3 protein: CASRVGRDELQYF; J gene: TRBJ2-3; D gene: TRBD2; clone size: once; V gene: TRBV7-2
CDR3 DNA: TGTGCCAGCAGTTTGGGGGATCGCGGCTCCAAGGAACCGTTTTTT; CDR3 protein: CASSLGDRGSKEPFF; J gene: TRBJ2-2; D gene: -; clone size: -; V gene: TRBV7-8
CDR3 DNA: TGTGCCAGCAGCTTAGGCCACCCCTCCTACACTGTGCAGATCTTC; CDR3 protein: CASSLGHPSYTVQIF; J gene: TRBJ2-1; D gene: -; clone size: once; V gene: TRBV7-2
CDR3 DNA: TGTGCCAGTAGTATTAAGGGGCGATGGGAGACCCAGTACTTC; CDR3 protein: CASSIKGRWETQYF; J gene: TRBJ2-5; D gene: -; clone size: -; V gene: TRBV7-2
CDR3 DNA: TGTGCCAGCAGCGCCCCCCCGGAAGATACGCAGTATTTT; CDR3 protein: CASSAPPEDTQYF; J gene: TRBJ2-3; D gene: -; clone size: -; V gene: TRBV11-3
CDR3 DNA: TGTGCCAGCAGCATGACAGGGGGTACCGAGCAGTACTTC; CDR3 protein: CASSMTGGTEQYF; J gene: TRBJ2-7; D gene: TRBD1; clone size: -; V gene: TRBV7-3
CDR3 DNA: TGTGCCAGCGGGGACGGGGGCACAGATACACAGTACATTTATTTT; CDR3 protein: CASGDGGTDTQYIYF; J gene: TRBJ1-3; D gene: -; clone size: -; V gene: TRBV2
CDR3 DNA: TGTGCCAGCAGCTTAGCGACTGATCCCTACGAGCAGTACTTT; CDR3 protein: CASSLATDPYEQYF; J gene: TRBJ2-3; D gene: -; clone size: -; V gene: TRBV7-9
CDR3 DNA: TGTGCCAGCAGTGGAGTGGGGGGGGGAGGTGAGCAGTTCTTC; CDR3 protein: CASSGVGGGGEQFF; J gene: TRBJ2-1; D gene: TRBD2; clone size: -; V gene: TRBV2
CDR3 DNA: TGTGCCAGCAGCTCAGAGGACAGGGCTTCACCCCTCCACTTT; CDR3 protein: CASSSEDRASPLHF; J gene: TRBJ1-6; D gene: TRBD1; clone size: few; V gene: TRBV11-3
CDR3 DNA: TGTGCCAGCAGCTTAGCGGGTAGCTCCGGGGCCCACGACCTGACTTTC; CDR3 protein: CASSLAGSSGAHDLTF; J gene: TRBJ2-6; D gene: -; clone size: -; V gene: TRBV7-8
CDR3 DNA: TGTGCCAGCAGCTTAGCGGGAGGACCCGATTTGCATTATCAGTTCTTC; CDR3 protein: CASSLAGGPDLHYQFF; J gene: TRBJ2-1; D gene: -; clone size: -; V gene: TRBV7-8
CDR3 DNA: TGTGCCAGCAGCAGGGGGGACACCTACGAGCAGTACTTC; CDR3 protein: CASSRGDTYEQYF; J gene: TRBJ2-7; D gene: -; clone size: -; V gene: TRBV7-3
CDR3 DNA: TGTGCCAGTAGTACTGCGGGTTTGGGAGGGGGTCAGCCCCAGCATTTT; CDR3 protein: CASSTAGLGGGQPQHF; J gene: TRBJ1-5; D gene: -; clone size: -; V gene: TRBV19
CDR3 DNA: TGTGCCAGCAGCTTACCCCGGGACAGCGCCGGAAACACCATATATTTT; CDR3 protein: CASSLPRDSAGNTIYF; J gene: TRBJ1-3; D gene: TRBD1; clone size: -; V gene: TRBV11-2
CDR3 DNA: TGTGCCAGACGGGTAGGGGGACAGAGCACAGATATGCGGTATTTT; CDR3 protein: CARRVGGQSTDMRYF; J gene: TRBJ2-3; D gene: TRBD1; clone size: -; V gene: TRBV7-9
CDR3 DNA: TGCAGTGCTCAAACCGCAGGGGGGTCACAAGAGACCCAGTACTTC; CDR3 protein: CSAQTAGGSQETQYF; J gene: TRBJ2-5; D gene: -; clone size: once; V gene: TRBV20-1